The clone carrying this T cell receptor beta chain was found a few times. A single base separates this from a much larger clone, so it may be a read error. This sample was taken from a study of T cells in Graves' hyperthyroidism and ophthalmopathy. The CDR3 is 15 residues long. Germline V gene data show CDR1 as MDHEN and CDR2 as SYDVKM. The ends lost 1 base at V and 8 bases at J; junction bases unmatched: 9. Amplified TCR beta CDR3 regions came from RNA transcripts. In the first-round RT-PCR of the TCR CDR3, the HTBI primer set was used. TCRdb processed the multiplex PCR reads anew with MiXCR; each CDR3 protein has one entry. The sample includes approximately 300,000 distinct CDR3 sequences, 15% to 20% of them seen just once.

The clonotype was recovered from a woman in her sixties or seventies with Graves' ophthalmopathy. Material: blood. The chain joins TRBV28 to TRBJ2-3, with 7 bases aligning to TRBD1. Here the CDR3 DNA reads TGTGCCAGCAGTTTATTAGGGACAGTGGTATTTACGCAGTATTTT. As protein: CASSLLGTVVFTQYF.